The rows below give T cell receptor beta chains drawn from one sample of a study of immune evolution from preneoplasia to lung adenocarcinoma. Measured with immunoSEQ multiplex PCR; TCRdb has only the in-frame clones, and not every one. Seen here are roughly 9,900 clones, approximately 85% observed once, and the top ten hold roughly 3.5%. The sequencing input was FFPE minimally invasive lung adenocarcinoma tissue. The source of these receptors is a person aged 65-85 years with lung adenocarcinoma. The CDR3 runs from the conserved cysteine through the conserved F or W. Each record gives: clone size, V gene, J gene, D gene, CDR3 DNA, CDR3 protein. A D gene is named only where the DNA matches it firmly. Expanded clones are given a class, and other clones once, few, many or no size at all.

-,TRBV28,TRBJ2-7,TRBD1,TGTGCCAGCAGGGGGGGACAGGGACGCTACGAGCAGTACTTC,CASRGGQGRYEQYF
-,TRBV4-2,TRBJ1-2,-,TGTGCCAGCAGCCAAGGAGGTGCCGGGAAGGGCTACACCTTC,CASSQGGAGKGYTF
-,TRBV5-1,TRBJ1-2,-,TGCGCCAGCAGCTCTGGACTGGCAGCTAACTATGGCTACACCTTC,CASSSGLAANYGYTF
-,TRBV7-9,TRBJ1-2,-,TGTGCCAGCAGCCCCCCCTACACAGGGACCAACTATGGCTACACCTTC,CASSPPYTGTNYGYTF
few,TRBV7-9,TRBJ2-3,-,TGTGCCAGCGAGGGAGATACGCAGTATTTT,CASEGDTQYF
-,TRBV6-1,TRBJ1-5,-,TGTGCCAGCAGCATCGGGGGGGGTCTAAATCAGCCCCAGCATTTT,CASSIGGGLNQPQHF
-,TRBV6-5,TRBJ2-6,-,TGTGCCAGCACAAGTCCCTCTGGGGCCAACGTCCTGACTTTC,CASTSPSGANVLTF
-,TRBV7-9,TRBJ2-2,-,TGTGCCAGCAGCTCATCGACACCGAACACCGGGGAGCTGTTTTTT,CASSSSTPNTGELFF
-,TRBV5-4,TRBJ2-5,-,TGTGCCAGCAGCTTGGGGACATTCCAAGAGACCCAGTACTTC,CASSLGTFQETQYF
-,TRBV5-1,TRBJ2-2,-,TGCGCCAGCAGCTTGGAGAAATTAAGGACCGGGGAGCTGTTTTTT,CASSLEKLRTGELFF
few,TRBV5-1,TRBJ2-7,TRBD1,TGCGCCAGCAGCCTCCGGGACAGATCCTACGAGCAGTACTTC,CASSLRDRSYEQYF
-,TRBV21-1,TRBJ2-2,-,TGTGCCAGCAGCAAAGCGCTTTTCAGGGTGGGTGGCACCGGGGAGCTGTTTTTT,CASSKALFRVGGTGELFF
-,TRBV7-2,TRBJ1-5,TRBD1,TGTGCCAGCAGCAAGGGGGCGTTTAGGGTAGTGCAGCCCCAGCATTTT,CASSKGAFRVVQPQHF
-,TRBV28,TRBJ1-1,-,TGTGCCAGCAGTTTCTTGAACACTGAAGCTTTCTTT,CASSFLNTEAFF
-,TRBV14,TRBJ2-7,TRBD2,TGTGCCAGCAGCCTCCTCATGGCGGGACCGGGGGGTTCCTACGAGCAGTACTTC,CASSLLMAGPGGSYEQYF
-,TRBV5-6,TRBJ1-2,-,TGTGCCAGCTCCTCTCCCAGGGGAAATGGCTACACCTTC,CASSSPRGNGYTF
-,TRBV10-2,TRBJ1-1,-,TGCGCCAGCAGTGAGGACAAGAACACTGAAGCTTTCTTT,CASSEDKNTEAFF
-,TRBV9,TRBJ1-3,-,TGTGCCAGCAGCGTAGGGCCTTCCCCCTCTGGAAACACCATATATTTT,CASSVGPSPSGNTIYF
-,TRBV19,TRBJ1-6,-,TGTGCCAGTATGGGACAACTAAATTCACCCCTCCACTTT,CASMGQLNSPLHF
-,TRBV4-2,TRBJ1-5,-,TGTGCCAGCAGCCAAGAGACACCAAATCAGCCCCAGCATTTT,CASSQETPNQPQHF
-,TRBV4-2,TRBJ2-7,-,TGTGCCAGCAGCCAAGATCTGGGTAGTCGGGCCTACGAGCAGTACTTC,CASSQDLGSRAYEQYF
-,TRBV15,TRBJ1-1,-,TGTGCCACCAGCAGAGTTAACACTGAAGCTTTCTTT,CATSRVNTEAFF